The 22 T cell receptor beta chains reported below all come from one sample, sequenced in a study of CD8+ T cells in alopecia areata. RNA extraction was followed by reverse transcription into cDNA, which acted as the sequencing template. Using immunoSEQ multiplex PCR, the repertoire was profiled, and TCRdb retains in-frame clones only, with some absent. This table holds about 130,000 clones, 50% to 60% found once. The sequenced sample was CD4+ T cells sorted from blood, obtained at week 0. The receptors come from a human donor with alopecia areata.

This clone was seen more than once but under ten times. One end of the junction is discordant with germline, which a read error may explain. The chain combines TRBV2 with TRBJ1-5; unclear D gene. Germline V lookup: CDR1 SNHLY, CDR2 FYNNEI. The CDR3 runs to 11 residues. The CDR3 bases are TGTGCCAGCGGTGACAATCAGCCCCAGCATTTT. This translates into CASGDNQPQHF.

The sample holds a few counts of this clone. The chain couples TRBV29-1 to TRBJ2-7, with D perhaps TRBD1 (7 bases). The CDR3 is 12 residues long. The ends were cut back, 6 bases at V and 3 bases at J, with 12 bases in the middle. Germline V gene lookup returns CDR1 SQVTM and CDR2 ANQGSEA. CDR3 protein: CSVSRGDYEQYF. The CDR3 DNA is TGCAGCGTAAGCAGGGGGGACTACGAGCAGTACTTC.

The J gene is TRBJ2-5, the V gene TRBV4-1; D remains unclear. This CDR3 comprises 18 residues. Deletions cut 3 bases from V and 5 bases from J, with 25 bases between. CDR1 is MGHRA, CDR2 YSYEKL, per germline. In nucleotides, the CDR3 is TGCGCCAGCAGCCACCCAAGTGGGTACCGGGCTATCGGCGAGACCCAGTACTTC. It translates to CASSHPSGYRAIGETQYF.

The chain carries TRBV13 and TRBJ2-6, with 8 bases lining up with TRBD1. With 5 bases clipped from V and 0 bases from J, the junction kept 6 bases outside the gene matches. This CDR3 contains 17 residues. The germline gives CDR1 PRHDT, CDR2 FYEKMQ (reference sequence). CDR3 region: CASSLQGESSGANVLTF. The CDR3 DNA is TGTGCCAGCAGCCTACAGGGGGAGAGCTCTGGGGCCAACGTCCTGACTTTC.

This clone was seen only a few times. The rearrangement links TRBV14 to TRBJ2-1, with 7 positions matching TRBD2. This CDR3 is built from 16 residues. The germline CDR1 and CDR2 sequences are SGHDN and FVKESK. V was pared by 1 base and J by 5 bases, with 8 bases of the junction left unmatched. CDR3 residues: CASSQVRSGANNEQFF. DNA of the CDR3: TGTGCCAGCAGCCAAGTGAGAAGCGGGGCTAACAATGAGCAGTTCTTC.

The CDR3 region has the DNA TGTGCCAGCAGCCCCCGGACAGGGATAGGCGAGCAGTACTTC. This translates into CASSPRTGIGEQYF. The genes are TRBV7-9 and TRBJ2-7; TRBD1 matches 8 bases. The trim removed 5 bases at V and 6 bases at J, leaving 9 bases unmatched. The CDR3 totals 14 residues. Looked up from germline, CDR1 is SEHNR and CDR2 is FQNEAQ (reference sequence).

The V gene is TRBV5-1, the J gene TRBJ2-5; D tentatively fits TRBD1 or TRBD2 (5 bases each). The CDR3 spans 13 residues. V dropped 3 bases and J dropped 1 base, with 7 bases sitting between them. CDR1 is SGHRS and CDR2 is YFSETQ in the germline V gene. For the CDR3, the DNA is TGCGCCAGCAGCTCCGGGGCCCAAGAGACCCAGTACTTC. Protein product: CASSSGAQETQYF.

This clone was observed a handful of times. V is TRBV7-2 and J is TRBJ2-3, with 7 bases identical to TRBD2. The J segment lost 2 bases and the V segment lost 7 bases, leaving 6 bases of the junction unmatched. Germline lookup yields CDR1 SGHTA and CDR2 FQGNSA. There are 14 residues in the CDR3. The CDR3 is CASTIAGNTDTQYF. CDR3 coding DNA: TGTGCCAGCACAATAGCGGGCAACACAGATACGCAGTATTTT.

The chain joins TRBV6-1 to TRBJ1-5; D not certain. This CDR3 has 11 amino acids. The V and J ends lost 3 bases and 6 bases respectively, with 3 bases between them. CDR1 MNHNS and CDR2 SASEGT come from the germline V gene. This chain's CDR3 is CASSDSQPQHF. The CDR3 region has the DNA TGTGCCAGCAGTGATAGTCAGCCCCAGCATTTT.

This clone has a handful of counts. This rearrangement joins TRBV4-1 to TRBJ2-2; possible D gene TRBD1, 5 bases. CDR3 length equals 16 residues. Germline V CDR1 and CDR2: MGHRA, YSYEKL. Trimming stripped 3 bases from V and 5 bases from J, with 16 bases between. The CDR3, as DNA: TGCGCCAGCAGCCAGGATTTGCAGGGTCGGACCGGGGAGCTGTTTTTT. It translates to CASSQDLQGRTGELFF.

The chain couples TRBV2 to TRBJ1-5; D might be TRBD1 (5 bases). Germline lookup yields CDR1 SNHLY and CDR2 FYNNEI. The V end lost 3 bases, the J end lost 3 bases, and 12 bases lay between the germline ends. The CDR3 runs to 15 residues. CDR3: CASSDTNRNNQPQHF. The CDR3 DNA sequence: TGTGCCAGCAGTGATACTAACAGGAACAATCAGCCCCAGCATTTT.

The V gene is TRBV27, the J gene TRBJ2-7, with 7 positions matching TRBD1. CDR1 MNHEY and CDR2 SMNVEV come from the germline V gene (reference sequence). V shed 4 bases and J 4 bases; nucleotides not matched to a gene: 10. This CDR3 spans 15 amino acids. CDR3 sequence (DNA): TGTGCCAGCAGTTCCCATGGGGACAGACCTTACGAGCAGTACTTC. Its protein is CASSSHGDRPYEQYF.

The CDR3 loop is CASKVRTGELFF. CDR3 coding DNA: TGTGCCAGCAAGGTCCGGACCGGGGAGCTGTTTTTT. J is TRBJ2-2 and V is TRBV6-5; D remains ambiguous. With 7 bases removed from V and 5 bases from J, the gap between germline ends came to 8 bases. This CDR3 has 12 residues. CDR1 is MNHEY and CDR2 is SVGAGI in the germline V gene.

The rearrangement links TRBV6-5 to TRBJ2-6; tentatively, D is TRBD1 (6 bases). V was clipped by 6 bases and J by 0 bases, with 9 bases between them. The CDR3 covers 15 residues. CDR1 is MNHEY and CDR2 is SVGAGI in the germline V gene. The CDR3 region is CASRTGFSGANVLTF. CDR3 DNA sequence: TGTGCCAGCAGGACAGGTTTCTCTGGGGCCAACGTCCTGACTTTC.

The V call is TRBV28, the J call TRBJ1-4; perhaps TRBD1 as D (6 bases). Germline V gives CDR1 MDHEN, CDR2 SYDVKM. This CDR3 contains 14 residues. Trimming stripped 7 bases from V and 0 bases from J, with 9 bases between. DNA of the CDR3: TGTGCCAGCACAAACAGGGCAACTAATGAAAAACTGTTTTTT. This translates into CASTNRATNEKLFF.

The CDR3 coding sequence is TGTGCCACCAGCAGTGGGCAGGGTTACAATGAGCAGTTCTTC. Translated, it gives CATSSGQGYNEQFF. This sequence joins TRBV15 and TRBJ2-1; possible D gene TRBD1, 5 bases. The CDR3 runs 14 residues. Germline lookup yields CDR1 LNHNV and CDR2 YYDKDF (reference sequence). The V end was cut by 3 bases, the J end by 4 bases, with 10 bases between.

This clone was recorded only once. The chain is built from TRBV19 and TRBJ2-5; D might be TRBD1 or TRBD2, each matching 5 bases. Germline V CDR1 and CDR2: LNHDA, SQIVND (reference sequence). V was clipped by 9 bases and J by 3 bases, with 17 bases between them. This CDR3 has 14 residues. This CDR3 reads CARFLGTGEETQYF. CDR3 nucleotide sequence: TGTGCCAGATTCCTCGGGACCGGGGAAGAGACCCAGTACTTC.

V usage is TRBV5-1 and J usage is TRBJ2-5, with 14 positions matching TRBD2. This CDR3 region has 17 residues. CDR1 and CDR2 from the germline V gene are SGHRS and YFSETQ. The trim removed 3 bases at V and 3 bases at J, leaving 7 bases unmatched. The CDR3 DNA follows: TGCGCCAGCAGCTATGGACTAGCGGGAGGTGGGGAAGAGACCCAGTACTTC. Translation: CASSYGLAGGGEETQYF.

This clone was seen only a few times. The CDR3 protein is CASTRQGANTGELFF. In DNA, the CDR3 is TGTGCCAGCACCAGACAGGGGGCGAACACCGGGGAGCTGTTTTTT. This chain connects TRBV6-5 to TRBJ2-2; TRBD1 matches 9 bases. Germline CDR1 is MNHEY and CDR2 is SVGAGI. V gave up 7 bases and J gave up 0 bases; unmatched junction bases: 3. The CDR3 is 15 residues long.

This chain links TRBV30 with TRBJ1-2; no firm D call. Trimming removed 2 bases from V and 3 bases from J, with 13 bases in between. This CDR3 comprises 14 residues. Germline CDR1 is GTSNPN and CDR2 is SVGIG (reference sequence). Written as DNA, the CDR3 is TGTGCCTGGAGTCCTAGTGGGGTTGACTATGGCTACACCTTC. Encoded protein: CAWSPSGVDYGYTF.

V usage is TRBV28 and J usage is TRBJ2-7; perhaps TRBD2 as D (5 bases). The CDR3 runs 12 residues. V was pared by 3 bases and J by 4 bases, with 7 bases between. In germline, CDR1 is MDHEN, CDR2 SYDVKM. The CDR3 bases are TGTGCCAGCAGTTTGCGGGTGTACGAGCAGTACTTC. This codes for CASSLRVYEQYF.

CDR3 in amino acids: CASSLPGGNEQFF. Written as DNA, the CDR3 is TGTGCCAGCAGCCTCCCCGGAGGCAATGAGCAGTTCTTC. The gene calls are TRBV7-2 and TRBJ2-1, with a tentative D call TRBD2 (5 bases). CDR1 and CDR2 from the germline V gene are SGHTA and FQGNSA. The CDR3 contains 13 residues. V was clipped by 5 bases and J by 6 bases, with 11 bases between them.